The source of this T cell receptor (beta chain) is a study of T cell changes during pregnancy in multiple sclerosis (dated by TCRdb to between 2017 and 2020). Study-wide context: Changes in the T cell repertoire over the course of pregnancy were examined in this study in women with multiple sclerosis.

CDR3 length: 16 amino acids, cysteine to phenylalanine. Only CDR3 DNA is held: 48 bases, read in frame from base 1. The V end loses 5 bases and the J end loses 3 bases, and a stretch of 18 bases separates them. The germline V gene specifies SGHTA as CDR1 and FQGTGA as CDR2. About this clone: Its recognized antigen is unknown. Base quality data are lacking; no much larger clone is found one base away.

The library was made by the immunoSEQ multiplex PCR assay. TCRdb took this table from immuneACCESS and kept in-frame rearrangements with V and J called. Such tables lack part of the clones; where checked against another copy, unresolved V genes explain under half of the gap, and the rest is unexplained. This sample has roughly 67,000 clones in its table, and roughly 92% of those were observed once. The ten top clones hold almost 1.5% of the sample. This receptor chain uses TRBV7-3 and TRBJ2-3, and the D gene may be TRBD1, 7 bases matching. The sequences come from peripheral blood, collected in the second trimester of pregnancy. This sequence originates from a female donor with multiple sclerosis, enrolled in a pregnancy study. The encoded CDR3 is CASSPGGTSLTDTQYF. The nucleotide sequence is TGTGCCAGCAGCCCAGGGGGAACTAGCCTTACAGATACGCAGTATTTT.